A single sample is the source of the 2 T cell receptor beta chains below, sequenced in a study of blood T cell repertoires in COVID-19. The assay was immunoSEQ multiplex PCR, and TCRdb's table has in-frame clones only and misses some. This table holds 55,000 to 75,000 clones, about 70% found once. The sequenced sample was peripheral blood. The receptors stem from a man in his sixties with acute or convalescent COVID-19.

This chain uses TRBV30 with TRBJ2-7; TRBD1 aligns across 7 bases. Trimming took 1 base from V and 0 from J; bases not matched to a gene: 6. The germline gives CDR1 GTSNPN, CDR2 SVGIG (reference sequence). This CDR3 has 15 amino acids. CDR3 region: CAWSGPGTDSYEQYV. CDR3 sequence (DNA): TGTGCCTGGAGTGGCCCCGGGACAGACTCCTACGAGCAGTACGTC.

This clone was found once. The CDR3 nucleotides read TGTGCCAGCAGTTTAGAAGGCAGGGTAAACTATGGCTACACCTTC. As protein: CASSLEGRVNYGYTF. The chain employs TRBV28 and TRBJ1-2; D perhaps matches TRBD1 (5 bases). Per germline, CDR1 MDHEN and CDR2 SYDVKM. The germline V and J ends were trimmed by 2 bases and 2 bases, with 12 bases remaining between them. This CDR3 has 15 residues.